This T cell receptor (beta chain) appears in the sequencing data of a study of blood T cell repertoires in COVID-19. Overall study context: Spain, Italy and the United States supplied samples that represented acute and convalescent COVID-19. T cells, B-cell-depleted T cells, or PBMCs supplied cDNA or gDNA.

Patients from Seattle were sampled longitudinally, starting during active infection. As processed by the authors: Amplification of reference gene primers was used by the study to estimate nucleated cell counts. Produced via immunoSEQ multiplex PCR; TCRdb's table is partial and in-frame only. V, J and clone size are those of that table, while D and trimming were read from the DNA. Seen here are about 180,000 clones, approximately 80% observed once, and the top ten hold about 7%. Trimming cost V 3 bases and J 2 bases, with 13 bases left between them. The CDR3 runs to 15 residues. Looked up from germline, CDR1 is WNHNN and CDR2 is SYGVQD (reference sequence).

The J gene is TRBJ2-5, the V gene TRBV10-1; the D gene is possibly TRBD2 (5 bases). The sequencing sample was made of peripheral blood. The origin of this receptor is a middle-aged woman with COVID-19, enrolled during active disease. The CDR3 spells CASSETGFRQETQYF. The CDR3 nucleotides read TGCGCCAGCAGTGAAACGGGATTTCGGCAAGAGACCCAGTACTTC.